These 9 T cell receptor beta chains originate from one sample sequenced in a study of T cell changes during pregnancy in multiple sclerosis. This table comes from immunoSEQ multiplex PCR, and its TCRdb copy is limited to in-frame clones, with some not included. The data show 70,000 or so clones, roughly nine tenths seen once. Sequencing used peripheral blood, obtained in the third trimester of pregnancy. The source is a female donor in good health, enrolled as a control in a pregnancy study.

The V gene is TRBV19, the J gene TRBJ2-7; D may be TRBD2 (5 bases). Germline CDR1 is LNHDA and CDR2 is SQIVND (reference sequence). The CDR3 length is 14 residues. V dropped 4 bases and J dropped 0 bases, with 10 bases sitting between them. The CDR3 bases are TGTGCCAGTAGTAGGGAGACAAGCTCCTACGAGCAGTACTTC. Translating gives CASSRETSSYEQYF.

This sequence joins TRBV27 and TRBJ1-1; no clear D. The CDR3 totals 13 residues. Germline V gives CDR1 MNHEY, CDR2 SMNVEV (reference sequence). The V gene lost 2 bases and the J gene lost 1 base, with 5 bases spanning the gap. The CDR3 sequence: CASSLGPNTEAFF. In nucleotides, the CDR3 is TGTGCCAGCAGTTTAGGGCCGAACACTGAAGCTTTCTTT.

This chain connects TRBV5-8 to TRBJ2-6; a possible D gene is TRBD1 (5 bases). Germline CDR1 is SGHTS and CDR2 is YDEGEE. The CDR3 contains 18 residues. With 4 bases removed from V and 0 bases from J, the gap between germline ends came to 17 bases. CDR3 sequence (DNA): TGTGCCAGCAGCCCGTTGGGGCAGATCACCTCTGGGGCCAACGTCCTGACTTTC. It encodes CASSPLGQITSGANVLTF.

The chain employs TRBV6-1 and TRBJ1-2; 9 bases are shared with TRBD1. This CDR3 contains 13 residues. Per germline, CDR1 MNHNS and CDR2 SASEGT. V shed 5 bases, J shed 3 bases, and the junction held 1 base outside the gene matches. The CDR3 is CASSRDRDYGYTF. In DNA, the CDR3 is TGTGCCAGCAGTCGGGACAGGGACTATGGCTACACCTTC.

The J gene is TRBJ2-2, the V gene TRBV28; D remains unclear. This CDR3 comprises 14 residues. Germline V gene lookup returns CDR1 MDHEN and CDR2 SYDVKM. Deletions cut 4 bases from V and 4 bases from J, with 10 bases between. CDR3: CASSSKAPTGELFF. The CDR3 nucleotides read TGTGCCAGCAGTTCCAAAGCCCCCACCGGGGAGCTGTTTTTT.

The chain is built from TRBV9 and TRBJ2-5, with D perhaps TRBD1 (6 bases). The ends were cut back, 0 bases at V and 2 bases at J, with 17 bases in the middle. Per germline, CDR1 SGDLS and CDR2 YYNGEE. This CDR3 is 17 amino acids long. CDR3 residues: CASSVAWGQPGQETQYF. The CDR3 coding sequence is TGTGCCAGCAGCGTAGCCTGGGGACAACCCGGGCAAGAGACCCAGTACTTC.

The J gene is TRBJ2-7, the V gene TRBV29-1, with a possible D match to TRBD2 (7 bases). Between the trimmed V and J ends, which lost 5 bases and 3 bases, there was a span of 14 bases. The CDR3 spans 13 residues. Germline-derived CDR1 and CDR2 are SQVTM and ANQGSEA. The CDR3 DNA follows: TGCAGCGTTAGGGGGGGCAGCCTCTACGAGCAGTACTTC. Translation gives CSVRGGSLYEQYF.

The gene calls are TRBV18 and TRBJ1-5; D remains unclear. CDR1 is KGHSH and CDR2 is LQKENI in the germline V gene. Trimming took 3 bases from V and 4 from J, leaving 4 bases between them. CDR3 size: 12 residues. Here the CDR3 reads CASSPGNQPQHF. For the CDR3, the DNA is TGTGCCAGCTCACCCGGTAATCAGCCCCAGCATTTT.

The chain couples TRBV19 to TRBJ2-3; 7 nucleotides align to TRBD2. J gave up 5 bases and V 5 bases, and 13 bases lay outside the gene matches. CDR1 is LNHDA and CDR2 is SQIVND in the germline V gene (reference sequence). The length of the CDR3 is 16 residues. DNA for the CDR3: TGTGCCAGTAGTTCTCCCCTAGCGGCAGAGTTAGATACGCAGTATTTT. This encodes CASSSPLAAELDTQYF.